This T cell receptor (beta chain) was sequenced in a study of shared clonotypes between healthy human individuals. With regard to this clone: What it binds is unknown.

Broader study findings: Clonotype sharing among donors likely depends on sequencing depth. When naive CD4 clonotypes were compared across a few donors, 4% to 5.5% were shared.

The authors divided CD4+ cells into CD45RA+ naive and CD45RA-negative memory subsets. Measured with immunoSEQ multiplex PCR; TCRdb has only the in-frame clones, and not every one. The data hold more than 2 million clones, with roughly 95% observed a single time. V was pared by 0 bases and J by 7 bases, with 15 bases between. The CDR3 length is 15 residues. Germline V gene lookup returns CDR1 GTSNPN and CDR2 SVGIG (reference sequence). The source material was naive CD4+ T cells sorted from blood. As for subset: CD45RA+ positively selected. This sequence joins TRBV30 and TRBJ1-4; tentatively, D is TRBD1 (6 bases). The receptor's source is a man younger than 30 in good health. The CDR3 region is CAWSVLGGRGEKLFF. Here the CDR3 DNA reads TGTGCCTGGAGTGTCTTGGGGGGGCGCGGTGAAAAACTGTTTTTT.